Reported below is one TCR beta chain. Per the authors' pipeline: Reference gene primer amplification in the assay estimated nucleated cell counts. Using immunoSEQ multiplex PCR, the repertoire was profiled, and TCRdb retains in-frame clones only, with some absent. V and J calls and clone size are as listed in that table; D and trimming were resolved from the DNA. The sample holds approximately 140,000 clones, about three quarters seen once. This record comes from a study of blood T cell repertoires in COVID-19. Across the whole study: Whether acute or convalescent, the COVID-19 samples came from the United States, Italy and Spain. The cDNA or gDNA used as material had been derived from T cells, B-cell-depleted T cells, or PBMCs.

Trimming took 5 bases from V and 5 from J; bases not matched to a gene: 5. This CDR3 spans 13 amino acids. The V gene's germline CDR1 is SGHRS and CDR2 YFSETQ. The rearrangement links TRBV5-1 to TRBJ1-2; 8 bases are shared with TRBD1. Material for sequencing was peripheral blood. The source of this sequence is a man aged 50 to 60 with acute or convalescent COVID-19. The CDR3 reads CASRSGGSYGYTF. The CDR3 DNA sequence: TGCGCCAGCAGGTCAGGGGGCTCTTATGGCTACACCTTC. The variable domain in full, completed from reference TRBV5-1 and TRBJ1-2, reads KAGVTQTPRYLIKTRGQQVTLSCSPISGHRSVSWYQQTPGQGLQFLFEYFSETQRNKGNFPGRFSGRQFSNSRSEMNVSTLELGDSALYLCASRSGGSYGYTFGSGTRLTVV.